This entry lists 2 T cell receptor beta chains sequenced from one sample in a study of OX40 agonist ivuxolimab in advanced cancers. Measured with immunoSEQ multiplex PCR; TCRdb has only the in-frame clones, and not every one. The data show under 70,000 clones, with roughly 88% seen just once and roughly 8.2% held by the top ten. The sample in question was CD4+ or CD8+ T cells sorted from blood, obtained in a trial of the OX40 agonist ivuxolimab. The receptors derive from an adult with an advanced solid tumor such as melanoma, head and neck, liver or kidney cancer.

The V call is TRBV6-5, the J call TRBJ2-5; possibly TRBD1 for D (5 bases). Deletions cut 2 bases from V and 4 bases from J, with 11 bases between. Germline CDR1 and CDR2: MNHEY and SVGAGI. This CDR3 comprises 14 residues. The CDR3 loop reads CASSYEWGGETQYF. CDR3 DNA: TGTGCCAGCAGTTACGAATGGGGCGGAGAGACCCAGTACTTC.

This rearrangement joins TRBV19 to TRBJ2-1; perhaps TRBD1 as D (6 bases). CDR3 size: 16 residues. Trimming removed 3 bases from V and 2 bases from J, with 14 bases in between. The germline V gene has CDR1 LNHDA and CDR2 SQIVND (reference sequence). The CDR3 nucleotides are TGTGCCAGTAGTATCCAGGGGACGGCCACCTACAATGAGCAGTTCTTC. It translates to CASSIQGTATYNEQFF. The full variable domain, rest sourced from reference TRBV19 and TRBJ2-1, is DGGITQSPKYLFRKEGQNVTLSCEQNLNHDAMYWYRQDPGQGLRLIYYSQIVNDFQKGDIAEGYSVSREKKESFPLTVTSAQKNPTAFYLCASSIQGTATYNEQFFGPGTRLTVL.